A selection of T cell receptor beta chains follows, all from one sample in a study of blood T cell repertoires in COVID-19. Clones were read by immunoSEQ multiplex PCR, and TCRdb kept only the in-frame ones, dropping some. The sample records 200,000 or so clones, approximately 80% being singletons. Sequencing input: PBMCs or T cells enriched from blood (not recorded which). The receptors come from a man between 60 and 70 years old who had recovered from COVID-19. Each CDR3 is given with its conserved first and last residue. Fields, in order: CDR3 protein, CDR3 DNA, J gene, clone size, V gene, D gene. The D gene is left open where the match is weak. Only some rows state a clone size, as once, few, many or a class for expanded clones.

CASSPSSSEQYF,TGTGCCAGCAGCCCTAGTAGCAGCGAGCAGTACTTC,TRBJ2-7,-,TRBV7-8,-
CATSDQAGGELFF,TGTGCCACCAGTGATCAGGCGGGCGGGGAGCTGTTTTTT,TRBJ2-2,-,TRBV24-1,-
CASSRGGQGGDTIYF,TGTGCCAGCTCCCGCGGGGGACAGGGCGGTGACACCATATATTTT,TRBJ1-3,-,TRBV13,TRBD1
CASSYGFPTNEKLFF,TGTGCCAGCAGCTACGGGTTTCCAACTAATGAAAAACTGTTTTTT,TRBJ1-4,-,TRBV7-9,-
CASSSQTGSSYEQYF,TGTGCCAGCAGTTCCCAGACAGGGAGCTCCTACGAGCAGTACTTC,TRBJ2-7,once,TRBV6-5,TRBD1
CAIRAGQGNSPLHF,TGTGCCATCAGGGCCGGACAGGGAAATTCACCCCTCCACTTT,TRBJ1-6,-,TRBV10-3,TRBD1
CASGLGGNEQFF,TGTGCTAGTGGTTTGGGAGGAAATGAGCAGTTCTTC,TRBJ2-1,-,TRBV12-5,-
CASSQGRGTGNTIYF,TGTGCCAGCAGCCAAGGCAGGGGTACTGGAAACACCATATATTTT,TRBJ1-3,-,TRBV14,-
CSVQSTNSNQPQHF,TGCAGCGTGCAAAGTACAAATAGCAATCAGCCCCAGCATTTT,TRBJ1-5,-,TRBV29-1,-
CASSLVRDSGYTF,TGCGCCAGCAGCTTGGTCAGGGATTCTGGCTACACCTTC,TRBJ1-2,-,TRBV5-1,-
CASSPNGRGLNTEAFF,TGTGCCAGCAGCCCTAATGGCCGGGGGTTAAACACTGAAGCTTTCTTT,TRBJ1-1,-,TRBV13,-
CATSERNQPQHF,TGTGCCACCAGTGAACGGAATCAGCCCCAGCATTTT,TRBJ1-5,-,TRBV24-1,-
CASSMTGETQYF,TGTGCCAGCAGCATGACAGGAGAGACCCAGTACTTC,TRBJ2-5,-,TRBV6-5,-
CASSPGALLAGQETQYF,TGTGCCAGCTCACCGGGGGCACTACTAGCGGGTCAAGAGACCCAGTACTTC,TRBJ2-5,-,TRBV18,TRBD2
CASSYSSARRTEAFF,TGTGCCAGCAGTTACTCCTCAGCTCGGCGGACTGAAGCTTTCTTT,TRBJ1-1,-,TRBV6-5,-
CASSPDRGYEPQHF,TGTGCCAGCAGCCCAGACAGGGGGTACGAGCCCCAGCATTTT,TRBJ1-5,-,TRBV7-9,TRBD1
CASSEWDRVFLLSNQPQHF,TGCGCCAGCAGTGAGTGGGACAGGGTTTTTTTATTAAGCAATCAGCCCCAGCATTTT,TRBJ1-5,-,TRBV10-1,TRBD1
CASIHLGAGRGMSPLHF,TGTGCCAGCATCCACCTTGGGGCAGGGAGGGGGATGTCACCCCTCCACTTT,TRBJ1-6,-,TRBV7-9,-
CASSHPVQGAFLAFF,TGTGCCAGCAGCCACCCGGTACAGGGGGCTTTTTTAGCTTTCTTT,TRBJ1-1,-,TRBV3-1/TRBV3-2,TRBD1
CASSRGSNQPQHF,TGTGCCAGCAGCAGAGGCAGCAATCAGCCCCAGCATTTT,TRBJ1-5,few,TRBV11-3,-
CASRTQGFKSPLHF,TGTGCCAGCAGAACCCAGGGGTTTAAATCACCCCTCCACTTT,TRBJ1-6,-,TRBV6-5,-
CASSPRTSYGAGELFF,TGTGCCAGTAGTCCCCGGACTAGCTATGGTGCCGGGGAGCTGTTTTTT,TRBJ2-2,-,TRBV19,TRBD2
CASSILASSTDTQYF,TGTGCCAGCAGTATCCTAGCGTCGAGCACAGATACGCAGTATTTT,TRBJ2-3,-,TRBV2,-
CASSYRGPDTEAFF,TGTGCCAGCAGTTACAGGGGGCCGGACACTGAAGCTTTCTTT,TRBJ1-1,few,TRBV6-5,TRBD1
CASSFQGSETQYF,TGTGCCAGCAGCTTTCAGGGTTCCGAGACCCAGTACTTC,TRBJ2-5,-,TRBV5-8,-
CASSGLAGSYNEQFF,TGTGCCAGCAGCGGACTAGCGGGGTCCTACAATGAGCAGTTCTTC,TRBJ2-1,-,TRBV7-2,TRBD2
CASSLGQYNEQFF,TGCGCCAGCAGCTTGGGACAGTACAATGAGCAGTTCTTC,TRBJ2-1,few,TRBV5-1,-
CASSPGTSGGSQYF,TGTGCCAGCAGCCCGGGGACTAGCGGGGGTAGTCAGTACTTC,TRBJ2-7,-,TRBV7-9,TRBD2
CSVRQSNTGELFF,TGCAGCGTTAGACAGTCGAACACCGGGGAGCTGTTTTTT,TRBJ2-2,-,TRBV29-1,-
CASSIPTYIGQEVGYTF,TGTGCCAGCAGCATACCCACATACATCGGACAGGAAGTTGGCTACACCTTC,TRBJ1-2,-,TRBV7-9,TRBD1
CASTDYDQETQYF,TGTGCCAGCACGGACTACGACCAAGAGACCCAGTACTTC,TRBJ2-5,once,TRBV12-3/TRBV12-4,-
CASSLAWAGGNQPQHF,TGTGCCAGCAGCTTAGCTTGGGCAGGGGGCAATCAGCCCCAGCATTTT,TRBJ1-5,-,TRBV7-8,-